This is a list of T cell receptor beta chains from one sample in a study of neurological immune-mediated disorders. TCRdb re-called the 5' RACE reads with MiXCR, one entry per CDR3 protein. Of tens of thousands of distinct CDR3 sequences in the sample, around an eighth are singletons; the top ten hold approximately 6.8%. Sample: PBMCs. The receptors shown here come from a woman in her 50s in good health. Both conserved end residues are trimmed from each CDR3. Some rows mark clone size as missing; the rest say once, few, many or name a class of expanded clone.

>TRBJ1-1|12|many|TRBV5-1
ASSLETGITEAF
>TRBJ1-2|11|.|TRBV6-5
ASSYEGQDGYT
>TRBJ2-1|13|many|TRBV29-1
SAPPTGRTYNEQF
>TRBJ2-1|16|many|TRBV10-3
AISVASGGFQYPNEQF
>TRBJ2-3|12|many|TRBV5-1
ASTRVRETDTQY
>TRBJ2-2|14|many|TRBV6-5
ASSYSPSPNTGELF
>TRBJ2-1|12|many|TRBV10-2
ASSDESSYNEQF
>TRBJ2-3|13|many|TRBV5-6
ASSIRTSGRDTQY
>TRBJ2-1|11|many|TRBV28
ASSPPTYNEQF
>TRBJ2-1|10|many|TRBV7-2
ASSFPGRGLF
>TRBJ2-7|12|many|TRBV18
ASSPPSGIYEQY
>TRBJ2-1|11|many|TRBV20-1
SAPTAVQSEQF
>TRBJ2-1|13|many|TRBV7-9
ASSLGTSDYNEQF
>TRBJ1-2|13|few|TRBV5-1
ASSLGVMSLSGYT
>TRBJ2-1|14|few|TRBV14
ASSQGLRQRYNEQF
>TRBJ2-2|14|many|TRBV5-1
ASSPRTGEVTGELF
>TRBJ2-2|14|few|TRBV7-8
ASSLYRDSNTGELF
>TRBJ2-3|10|many|TRBV7-2
ASSFWRDTQY
>TRBJ2-7|12|many|TRBV5-1
ASSSGTVGAEQY
>TRBJ2-2|12|many|TRBV7-2
ASSYRTGTGELF
>TRBJ2-7|12|many|TRBV10-3
AISRTSGTDEQY
>TRBJ2-5|13|many|TRBV12-3/TRBV12-4
ASSRWERKGETQY
>TRBJ2-1|15|many|TRBV20-1
SATGLAGLSSYNEQF